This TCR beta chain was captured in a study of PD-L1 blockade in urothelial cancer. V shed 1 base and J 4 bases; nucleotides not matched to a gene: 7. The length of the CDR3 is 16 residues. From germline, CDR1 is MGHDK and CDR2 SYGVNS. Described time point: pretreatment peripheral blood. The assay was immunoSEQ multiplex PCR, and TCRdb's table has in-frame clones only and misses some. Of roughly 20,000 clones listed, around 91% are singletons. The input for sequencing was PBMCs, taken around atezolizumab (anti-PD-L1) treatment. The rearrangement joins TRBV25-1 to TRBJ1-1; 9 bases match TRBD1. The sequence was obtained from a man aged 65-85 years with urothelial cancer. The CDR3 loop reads CASSELWDRDLTEAFF. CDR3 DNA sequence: TGTGCCAGCAGTGAATTATGGGACAGGGATCTCACTGAAGCTTTCTTT.